The 29 T cell receptor beta chains given below trace back to one sample, sequenced in a study of human T cells and chemical hapten exposure. Time point of the sample: patch test 2, 6 weeks after DPC sensitization. Stated treatment: therapeutic diphenylcyclopropenone sensitization with weekly scalp DPC. TCRdb reprocessed the RACE reads via MiXCR and lists one record per CDR3 protein. The data contain tens of thousands of distinct CDR3 sequences, around 10% of them singletons. Sequenced material: whole blood, taken in connection with sensitization to the hapten diphenylcyclopropenone (DPC). These receptors were taken from a man aged 40-55 years with alopecia areata. Some clones in this sample may be carry-over from other donors' samples.

This clonotype showed up many times. The V call is TRBV7-2, the J call TRBJ2-1; D is ambiguous. V lost 5 bases and J 6 bases, leaving 8 bases between the germline ends. The CDR3 runs 12 residues. Germline V gene data show CDR1 as SGHTA and CDR2 as FQGNSA. DNA for the CDR3: TGTGCCAGCAGCCAAGAGCGCAATGAGCAGTTCTTC. It is translated as CASSQERNEQFF.

The chain links TRBV13 to TRBJ2-7, with D maybe TRBD2 (5 bases). This CDR3 spans 15 amino acids. Germline V gene sequence: CDR1 PRHDT, CDR2 FYEKMQ (reference sequence). V was pared by 2 bases and J by 0 bases, with 11 bases between. The CDR3 DNA is TGTGCCAGCAGCTTAAGGGTCGGAGGCTCCTACGAGCAGTACGTC. Translated, it gives CASSLRVGGSYEQYV.

The chain has TRBV12-3 or TRBV12-4 and TRBJ2-5, with D perhaps matching TRBD2 (6 bases). V lost 0 bases and J lost 14, with 16 bases in between. The CDR3 consists of 13 residues. The CDR3, as DNA: TGTGCCAGCAGTTTAGCGGGAGGTCCCCCGTTTTACTTC. Translating gives CASSLAGGPPFYF.

This clonotype was counted between two and nine times. The chain has TRBV6-1 and TRBJ2-3, with D possibly matching TRBD1 (5 bases). CDR3 length: 16 residues. Germline V CDR1 and CDR2: MNHNS, SASEGT. Trimming removed 1 base from V and 4 bases from J, with 15 bases in between. The DNA for the CDR3 is TGTGCCAGCAGTGAAGGGGTCAGGGCCTCGGCAGATACGCAGTATTTT. Its translation is CASSEGVRASADTQYF.

This chain connects TRBV6-2 or TRBV6-3 to TRBJ2-1, with TRBD2 matching over 11 bases. Germline values: CDR1 MNHEY, CDR2 SVGEGT. J gave up 9 bases and V 5 bases, and 15 bases lay outside the gene matches. The CDR3 covers 17 residues. In nucleotides, the CDR3 is TGTGCCAGCAGTAATCCCGTCACTAGCGGGAGAGGTAGTGAGCAGTTCTTC. It is translated as CASSNPVTSGRGSEQFF.

This clonotype was recorded a few times. This chain links TRBV20-1 with TRBJ2-7; TRBD1 is a possible D gene (5 bases). Germline V CDR1 and CDR2: DFQATT, SNEGSKA (reference sequence). The V end lost 5 bases, the J end lost 3 bases, and 11 bases lay between the germline ends. The CDR3 length is 12 residues. CDR3 in amino acids: CSALARDYEQYV. CDR3 in DNA: TGCAGTGCTTTGGCCAGGGACTACGAGCAGTACGTC.

This chain uses TRBV2 with TRBJ1-2, with 7 bases matching TRBD1. The CDR3 runs to 19 residues. Per the germline V gene, CDR1 is SNHLY and CDR2 is FYNNEI. After removal of 0 bases from V and 0 bases from J, the junction contained 13 bases not matched to a gene. The CDR3 sequence: CASSEALLGPTGTNYGYTF. The CDR3 DNA reads as TGTGCCAGCAGTGAAGCGCTTCTCGGGCCGACAGGGACTAACTATGGCTACACCTTC.

This clonotype was counted ten times or more. The rearrangement links TRBV20-1 to TRBJ1-2; unclear D gene. The CDR3 runs 13 residues. The V and J ends lost 6 bases and 1 base respectively, with 12 bases between them. CDR1 and CDR2 from the germline V gene are DFQATT and SNEGSKA (reference sequence). CDR3 DNA sequence: TGCAGTGCAACGGAATACTTTAACTATGGCTACACCTTC. As protein: CSATEYFNYGYTF.

The chain is built from TRBV28 and TRBJ2-7; TRBD1 is a possible D gene (6 bases). The V gene's germline CDR1 is MDHEN and CDR2 SYDVKM. Deletions cut 5 bases from V and 6 bases from J, with 14 bases between. The CDR3 sequence is 13 residues long. This CDR3 reads CASSQQGYSEQYV. CDR3 DNA sequence: TGTGCCAGCAGTCAACAGGGATATAGCGAGCAGTACGTC.

This chain uses TRBV15 with TRBJ2-7; D remains unclear. V lost 4 bases and J 3 bases, leaving 4 bases between the germline ends. The germline V gene has CDR1 LNHNV and CDR2 YYDKDF (reference sequence). The CDR3 has 11 amino acids. The CDR3 reads CATSTYYEQYF. For the CDR3, the DNA is TGTGCCACCAGCACGTACTACGAGCAGTACTTC.

A few counts support this clonotype. The chain uses TRBV12-3 or TRBV12-4 and TRBJ2-3; 9 nucleotides line up with TRBD1. V lost 5 bases, J lost 3 bases, and 6 bases stayed unmatched. CDR3 length equals 15 residues. CDR3 protein: CASSDGQGSTDTQYF. The CDR3 bases are TGTGCCAGCAGTGACGGACAGGGGAGTACAGATACGCAGTATTTT.

This CDR3 is CASSLPRVGQLNTEAFF. The DNA of the CDR3 is TGTGCCAGCAGCCTCCCCCGCGTCGGACAGTTAAACACTGAAGCTTTCTTT. This sequence joins TRBV5-6 and TRBJ1-1; maybe TRBD1 (6 bases). The CDR3 is 17 amino acids. Germline V gene sequence: CDR1 SGHDT, CDR2 YYEEEE. Trimming shortened V by 4 bases and J by 2 bases, and 21 bases separated the two germline ends.

This clonotype was seen ten or more times. This sequence joins TRBV6-1 and TRBJ1-1, with D perhaps matching TRBD1 (6 bases). Deletions cut 7 bases from V and 3 bases from J, with 15 bases between. This CDR3 is built from 14 residues. CDR1 MNHNS and CDR2 SASEGT come from the germline V gene. This CDR3 reads CASTSGGWYTEAFF. CDR3 DNA sequence: TGTGCCAGCACTTCCGGGGGCTGGTACACTGAAGCTTTCTTT.

The table lists this clonotype with a few counts. The rearrangement joins TRBV20-1 to TRBJ2-5, with D uncertain. The V gene lost 3 bases and the J gene lost 1 base, with 3 bases spanning the gap. The germline CDR1 and CDR2 sequences are DFQATT and SNEGSKA (reference sequence). CDR3 size: 11 residues. In DNA, the CDR3 is TGCAGTGCTAGCGCCCAAGAGACCCAGTACTTC. Translating gives CSASAQETQYF.

This clonotype was recorded many times. The chain recombines TRBV11-2 with TRBJ1-1; a weak D match, TRBD1 (6 bases). Germline V gene lookup returns CDR1 SGHAT and CDR2 FQNNGV. The CDR3 extends over 15 amino acids. With 4 bases removed from V and 5 bases from J, the gap between germline ends came to 17 bases. The CDR3 bases are TGTGCCAGCAGCTCAATGCGAGGGGGAAGGACTGAAGCTTTCTTT. It encodes CASSSMRGGRTEAFF.

V and J are TRBV12-3 or TRBV12-4 and TRBJ2-1, with 11 nucleotides matching TRBD2. CDR3 length: 12 residues. J lost 13 bases, V lost 5 bases, and 4 bases had no gene match. The CDR3 region is CASSPTSGGQFF. DNA of the CDR3: TGTGCCAGCAGTCCCACTAGCGGGGGTCAGTTCTTC.

The chain employs TRBV19 and TRBJ2-2, with D uncertain. Trimming removed 2 bases at V and 2 bases at J, with 9 bases between. Germline CDR1 is LNHDA and CDR2 is SQIVND (reference sequence). The CDR3 runs to 15 residues. CDR3 in amino acids: CASSILQLNTGELFF. In DNA form, the CDR3 reads TGTGCCAGTAGTATACTCCAACTTAACACCGGGGAGCTGTTTTTT.

This clonotype has more than one count but fewer than ten. This sequence joins TRBV7-9 and TRBJ1-4; 7 bases align to TRBD1. CDR1 is SEHNR and CDR2 is FQNEAQ in the germline V gene (reference sequence). The CDR3 sequence is 15 residues long. J lost 5 bases, V lost 3 bases, and 6 bases had no gene match. CDR3 amino acids: CASSFAGTENEKLFF. As DNA, the CDR3 is TGTGCCAGCAGCTTTGCCGGGACAGAGAATGAAAAACTGTTTTTT.

CDR3 residues: CSARTAHANIQYF. CDR3 DNA: TGCAGTGCTAGAACGGCCCATGCTAACATTCAGTACTTC. The chain employs TRBV20-1 and TRBJ2-4; D is ambiguous. The germline V gene encodes CDR1 DFQATT and CDR2 SNEGSKA (reference sequence). This CDR3 is built from 13 residues. The V and J ends lost 2 bases and 7 bases respectively, with 12 bases between them.

V usage is TRBV2 and J usage is TRBJ1-1, with D perhaps matching TRBD1 (5 bases). Trimming removed 6 bases from V and 7 bases from J, with 15 bases in between. The CDR3 covers 13 residues. The germline V gene has CDR1 SNHLY and CDR2 FYNNEI. The CDR3 protein is CASRGRTLSEAFF. The CDR3 DNA sequence: TGTGCCAGCAGGGGGAGGACATTAAGTGAAGCTTTCTTT.

The gene calls are TRBV14 and TRBJ2-3; no reliable D call. The CDR3 runs to 15 residues. Trimming removed 0 bases from V and 2 bases from J, with 9 bases in between. From germline, CDR1 is SGHDN and CDR2 FVKESK. Written as DNA, the CDR3 is TGTGCCAGCAGCCAAGATAAATTTAACACAGATACGCAGTATTTT. It codes for CASSQDKFNTDTQYF.

This clonotype appeared a few times. V usage is TRBV20-1 and J usage is TRBJ2-3, with TRBD2 identical over 7 bases. The CDR3 spans 13 residues. The germline V gene encodes CDR1 DFQATT and CDR2 SNEGSKA (reference sequence). V lost 3 bases, J lost 6 bases, and 6 bases stayed unmatched. The CDR3, as DNA: TGCAGTGCTAGGAACAGCGGGGTTGATACGCAGTATTTT. Amino acid sequence: CSARNSGVDTQYF.

This clonotype was observed once. The rearrangement uses TRBV29-1 and TRBJ2-7; 11 nucleotides match TRBD1. J was trimmed by 1 base and V by 4 bases; bases with no gene match: 6. The CDR3 has 15 amino acids. Germline V gene sequence: CDR1 SQVTM, CDR2 ANQGSEA. Written as DNA, the CDR3 is TGCAGCGTTGCGGCCGGGACAGGGGGTTCCTACGAGCAGTACGTC. Its protein is CSVAAGTGGSYEQYV.

This clonotype was seen a few times. The chain carries TRBV20-1 and TRBJ2-7; 7 nucleotides agree with TRBD1. Germline V gene data show CDR1 as DFQATT and CDR2 as SNEGSKA (reference sequence). This CDR3 is 13 amino acids long. V trimming: 0 bases; J trimming: 4 bases; junction bases outside the gene matches: 3. The CDR3 loop reads CSARENRGYEQYF. As DNA, the CDR3 is TGCAGTGCTAGAGAAAACAGGGGATACGAGCAGTACTTC.

This clonotype was counted only a few times. V and J are TRBV20-1 and TRBJ2-7; D may be TRBD2 (5 bases). The CDR3 has 14 residues. Per germline, CDR1 DFQATT and CDR2 SNEGSKA (reference sequence). V shed 0 bases and J shed 4 bases, with 13 bases lying between them. CDR3 DNA: TGCAGTGCTAGAGATCAGAGGGTTGTGTACGAGCAGTACTTC. Translating gives CSARDQRVVYEQYF.

V usage is TRBV5-1 and J usage is TRBJ2-7, with 11 bases identical to TRBD2. The CDR3 extends over 21 amino acids. Germline CDR1 is SGHRS and CDR2 is YFSETQ. V lost 4 bases to trimming and J lost 2 bases; unmatched junction nucleotides: 23. This chain's CDR3 is CASSQRPIGASGRLSPYEQYV. CDR3 coding DNA: TGCGCCAGCAGCCAAAGACCAATCGGGGCTAGCGGGAGGCTATCGCCCTACGAGCAGTACGTC.

This clonotype has only a few counts. The V and J genes are TRBV5-4 and TRBJ1-1, with D possibly being TRBD1 (5 bases). Looked up from germline, CDR1 is SGHNT and CDR2 is YYREEE (reference sequence). V was pared by 0 bases and J by 1 base, with 7 bases between. The CDR3 sequence is 14 residues long. The CDR3 nucleotides read TGTGCCAGCAGCTTGGTCGGACAGAACACTGAAGCTTTCTTT. Translating gives CASSLVGQNTEAFF.

The chain couples TRBV18 to TRBJ2-7; 10 bases line up with TRBD1. Germline V gene lookup returns CDR1 KGHSH and CDR2 LQKENI. The ends lost 3 bases at V and 5 bases at J; junction bases unmatched: 4. The CDR3 contains 14 residues. CDR3 nucleotide sequence: TGTGCCAGCTCACCTCAGGGACAGGGGAACGAGCAGTACTTC. Residues: CASSPQGQGNEQYF. The whole variable domain, filled in from reference TRBV18 and TRBJ2-7, reads NAGVMQNPRHLVRRRGQEARLRCSPMKGHSHVYWYRQLPEEGLKFMVYLQKENIIDESGMPKERFSAEFPKEGPSILRIQQVVRGDSAAYFCASSPQGQGNEQYFGPGTRLTVT.

The chain recombines TRBV25-1 with TRBJ2-1; TRBD2 matches at 13 bases. Unmatched junction bases numbered 2, after V lost 4 bases and J lost 5 bases. Germline V gene lookup returns CDR1 MGHDK and CDR2 SYGVNS. This CDR3 contains 15 residues. CDR3 in DNA: TGTGCCAGCAGTGGCGGACTAGCGGGGGACAATGAGCAGTTCTTC. Translated: CASSGGLAGDNEQFF.